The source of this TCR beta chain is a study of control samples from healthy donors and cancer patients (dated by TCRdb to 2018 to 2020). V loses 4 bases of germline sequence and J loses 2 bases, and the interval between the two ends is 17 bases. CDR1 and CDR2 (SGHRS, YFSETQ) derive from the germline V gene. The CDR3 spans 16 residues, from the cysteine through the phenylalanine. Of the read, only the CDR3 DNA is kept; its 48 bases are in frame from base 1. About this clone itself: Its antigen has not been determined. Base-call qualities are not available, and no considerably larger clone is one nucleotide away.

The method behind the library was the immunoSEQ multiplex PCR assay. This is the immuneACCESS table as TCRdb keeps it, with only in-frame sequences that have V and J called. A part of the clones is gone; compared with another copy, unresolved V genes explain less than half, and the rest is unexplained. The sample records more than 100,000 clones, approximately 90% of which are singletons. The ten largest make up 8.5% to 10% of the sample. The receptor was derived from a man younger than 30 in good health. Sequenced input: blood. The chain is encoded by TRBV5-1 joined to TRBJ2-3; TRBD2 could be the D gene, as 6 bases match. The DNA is TGCGCCAGCAGCACGCGGGACCCTGTTTCCACAGATACGCAGTATTTT. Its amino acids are CASSTRDPVSTDTQYF.